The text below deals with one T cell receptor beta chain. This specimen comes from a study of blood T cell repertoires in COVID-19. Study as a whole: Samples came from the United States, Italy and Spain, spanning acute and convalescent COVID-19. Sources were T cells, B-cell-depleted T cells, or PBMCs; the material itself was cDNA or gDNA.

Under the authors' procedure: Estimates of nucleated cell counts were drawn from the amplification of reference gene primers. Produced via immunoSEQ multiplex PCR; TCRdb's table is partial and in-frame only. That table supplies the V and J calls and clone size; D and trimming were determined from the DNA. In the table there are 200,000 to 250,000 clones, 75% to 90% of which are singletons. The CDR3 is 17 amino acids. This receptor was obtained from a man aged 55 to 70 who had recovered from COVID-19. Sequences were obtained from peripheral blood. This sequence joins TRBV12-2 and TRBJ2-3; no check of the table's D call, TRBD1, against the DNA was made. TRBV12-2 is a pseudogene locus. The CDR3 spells CASRLTDRTPHTDTQYF. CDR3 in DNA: TGTGCAAGTCGCTTGACTGACAGGACCCCACACACAGATACGCAGTATTTT.